The T cell receptor (beta chain) described here comes from a study of T cells in Graves' hyperthyroidism and ophthalmopathy. On the study more broadly: Peripheral blood samples were taken at initial diagnosis, prior to any treatment.

Template material for amplifying TCR beta CDR3 regions consisted of RNA transcripts. RT-PCR in the first round (using the HTBI primer set) targeted the TCR CDR3. TCRdb re-derived calls from the multiplex PCR reads in MiXCR, one entry per CDR3 protein. Of hundreds of thousands of distinct CDR3 sequences listed, about 16% are singletons. This CDR3 contains 14 residues. Germline CDR1 MNHNS, CDR2 SASEGT. V was pared by 4 bases and J by 3 bases, with 12 bases between. Exclusion followed for patients with uncontrolled infection, other autoimmune disease, pregnancy or lactation. The sequence came from a woman younger than 45 with Graves' hyperthyroidism. The sample taken for sequencing was blood. The chain has TRBV6-1 and TRBJ2-5; possibly TRBD1 for D (6 bases). In DNA, the CDR3 is TGTGCCAGCAGTGCCGGGACAAAGAAAGAGACCCAGTACTTC. Amino acids: CASSAGTKKETQYF.